This T cell receptor beta chain was captured in a study of cytomegalovirus exposure and HLA in healthy donors. 13 Jbeta primers and 60 Vbeta primers were used for the PCR. Here immunoSEQ multiplex PCR was the method, and the copy in TCRdb shows in-frame clones only, minus some. The profile shows about 130,000 clones, about 73% of them singletons. This CDR3 spans 16 amino acids. Germline V gene sequence: CDR1 GTSNPN, CDR2 SVGIG (reference sequence). The V and J ends lost 0 bases and 0 bases respectively, with 9 bases between them. The material sequenced was PBMCs. The receptor's source is a woman between 50 and 59 years old in good health and CMV-seropositive. This chain connects TRBV30 to TRBJ1-6; D gene uncertain. Here the CDR3 reads CAWSVAGSSYNSPLHF. The CDR3 DNA reads TGTGCCTGGAGTGTCGCTGGGAGCTCCTATAATTCACCCCTCCACTTT.